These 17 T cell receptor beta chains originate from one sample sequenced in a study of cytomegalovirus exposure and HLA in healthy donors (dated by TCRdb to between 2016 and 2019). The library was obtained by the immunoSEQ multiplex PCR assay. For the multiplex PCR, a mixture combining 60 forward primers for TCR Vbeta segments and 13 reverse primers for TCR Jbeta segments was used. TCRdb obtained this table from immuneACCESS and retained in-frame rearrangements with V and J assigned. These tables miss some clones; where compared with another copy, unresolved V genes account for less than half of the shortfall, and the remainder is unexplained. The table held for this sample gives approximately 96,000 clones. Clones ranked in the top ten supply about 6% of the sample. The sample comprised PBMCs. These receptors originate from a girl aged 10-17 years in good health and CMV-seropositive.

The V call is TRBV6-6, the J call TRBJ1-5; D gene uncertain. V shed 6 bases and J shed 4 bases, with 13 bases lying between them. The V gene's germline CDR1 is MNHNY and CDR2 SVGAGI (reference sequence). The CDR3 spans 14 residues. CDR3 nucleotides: TGTGCCAGCAGCTCAGAACGATTAAATCAGCCCCAGCATTTT. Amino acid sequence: CASSSERLNQPQHF.

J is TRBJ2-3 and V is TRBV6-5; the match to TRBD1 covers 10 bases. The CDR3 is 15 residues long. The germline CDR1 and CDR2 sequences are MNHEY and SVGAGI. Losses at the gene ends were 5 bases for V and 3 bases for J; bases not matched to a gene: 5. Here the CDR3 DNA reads TGTGCCAGCAGTGCCTCGGGACAGGGGACAGATACGCAGTATTTT. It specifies CASSASGQGTDTQYF.

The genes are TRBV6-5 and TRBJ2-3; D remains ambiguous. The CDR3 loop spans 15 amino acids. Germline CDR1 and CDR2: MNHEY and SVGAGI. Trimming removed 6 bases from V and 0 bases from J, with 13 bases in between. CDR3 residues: CASSPRLGSTDTQYF. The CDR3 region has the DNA TGTGCCAGCAGCCCCCGACTTGGGAGCACAGATACGCAGTATTTT.

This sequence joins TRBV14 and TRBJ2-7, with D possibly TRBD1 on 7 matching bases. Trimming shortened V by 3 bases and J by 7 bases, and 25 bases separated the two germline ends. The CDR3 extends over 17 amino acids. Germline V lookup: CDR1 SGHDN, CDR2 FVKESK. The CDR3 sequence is CASSHKGKVEGAWEQYV. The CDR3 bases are TGTGCCAGCAGCCATAAAGGGAAGGTGGAGGGGGCGTGGGAGCAGTACGTC.

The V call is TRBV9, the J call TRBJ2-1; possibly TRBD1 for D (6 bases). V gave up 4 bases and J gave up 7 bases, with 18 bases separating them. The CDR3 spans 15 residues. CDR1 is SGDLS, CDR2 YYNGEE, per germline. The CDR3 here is CASSTGTLFENEQFF. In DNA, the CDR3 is TGTGCCAGCAGCACAGGGACCTTGTTTGAGAATGAGCAGTTCTTC.

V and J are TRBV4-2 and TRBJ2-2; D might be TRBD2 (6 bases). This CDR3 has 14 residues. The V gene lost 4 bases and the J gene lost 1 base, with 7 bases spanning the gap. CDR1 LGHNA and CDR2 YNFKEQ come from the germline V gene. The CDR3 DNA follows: TGTGCCAGCAGCCCGGGGGTGAACACCGGGGAGCTGTTTTTT. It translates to CASSPGVNTGELFF.

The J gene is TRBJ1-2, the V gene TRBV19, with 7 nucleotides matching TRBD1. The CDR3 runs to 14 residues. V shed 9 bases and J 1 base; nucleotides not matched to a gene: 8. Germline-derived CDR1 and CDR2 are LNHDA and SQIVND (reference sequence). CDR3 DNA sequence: TGTGCCAGCCGCTCCGGGACAGATAACTATGGCTACACCTTC. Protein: CASRSGTDNYGYTF.

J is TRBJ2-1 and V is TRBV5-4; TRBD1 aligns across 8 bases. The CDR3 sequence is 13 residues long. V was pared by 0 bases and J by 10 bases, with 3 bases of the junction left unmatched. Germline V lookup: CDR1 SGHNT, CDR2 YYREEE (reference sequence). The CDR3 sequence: CASSLAGTGEQFF. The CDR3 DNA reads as TGTGCCAGCAGCTTGGCCGGGACAGGCGAGCAGTTCTTC.

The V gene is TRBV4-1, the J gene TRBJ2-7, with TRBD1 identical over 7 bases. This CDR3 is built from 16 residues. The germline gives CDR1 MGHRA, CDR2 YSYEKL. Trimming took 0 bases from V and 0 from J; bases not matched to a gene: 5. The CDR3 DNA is TGCGCCAGCAGCCAAGAGGGCAGGGGGACCTCCTACGAGCAGTACTTC. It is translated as CASSQEGRGTSYEQYF.

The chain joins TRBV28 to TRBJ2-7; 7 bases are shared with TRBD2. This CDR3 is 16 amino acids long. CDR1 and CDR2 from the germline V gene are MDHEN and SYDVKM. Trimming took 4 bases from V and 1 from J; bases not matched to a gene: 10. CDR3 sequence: CASSSAGAGLSYEQYV. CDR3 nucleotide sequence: TGTGCCAGCAGTTCCGCAGGAGCGGGGCTTTCCTACGAGCAGTACGTC.

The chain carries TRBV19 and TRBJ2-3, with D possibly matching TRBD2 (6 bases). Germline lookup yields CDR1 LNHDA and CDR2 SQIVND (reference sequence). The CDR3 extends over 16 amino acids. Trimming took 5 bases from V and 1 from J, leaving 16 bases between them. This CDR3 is CASSPRGTTRTDTQYF. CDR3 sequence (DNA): TGTGCCAGTAGTCCGCGGGGAACAACTCGCACAGATACGCAGTATTTT. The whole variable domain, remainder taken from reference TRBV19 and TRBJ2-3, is DGGITQSPKYLFRKEGQNVTLSCEQNLNHDAMYWYRQDPGQGLRLIYYSQIVNDFQKGDIAEGYSVSREKKESFPLTVTSAQKNPTAFYLCASSPRGTTRTDTQYFGPGTRLTVL.

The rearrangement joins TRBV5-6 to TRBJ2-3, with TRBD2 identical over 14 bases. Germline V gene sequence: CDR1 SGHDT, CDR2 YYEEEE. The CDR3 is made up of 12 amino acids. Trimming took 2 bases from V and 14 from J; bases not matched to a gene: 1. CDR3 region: CASSFGTSGGYF. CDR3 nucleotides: TGTGCCAGCAGCTTCGGGACTAGCGGGGGGTATTTT.

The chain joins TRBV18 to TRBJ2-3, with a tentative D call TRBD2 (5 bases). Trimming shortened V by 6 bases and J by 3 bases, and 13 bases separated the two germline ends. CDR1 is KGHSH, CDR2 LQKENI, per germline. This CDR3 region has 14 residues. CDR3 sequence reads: CASSFAWETDTQYF. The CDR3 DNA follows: TGTGCCAGCTCGTTTGCCTGGGAGACAGATACGCAGTATTTT.

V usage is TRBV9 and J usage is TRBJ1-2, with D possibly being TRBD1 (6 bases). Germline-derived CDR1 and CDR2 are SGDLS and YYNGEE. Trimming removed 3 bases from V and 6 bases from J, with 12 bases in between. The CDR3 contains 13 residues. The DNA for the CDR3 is TGTGCCAGCAGCGCGGACAGCGCAAATGGCTACACCTTC. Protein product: CASSADSANGYTF.

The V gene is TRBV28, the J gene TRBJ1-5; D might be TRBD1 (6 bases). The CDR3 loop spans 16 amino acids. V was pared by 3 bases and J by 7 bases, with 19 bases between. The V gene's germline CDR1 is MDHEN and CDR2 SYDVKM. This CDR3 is CASSFGGGGVQQPQHF. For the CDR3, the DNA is TGTGCCAGCAGTTTTGGGGGAGGGGGGGTTCAGCAGCCCCAGCATTTT.

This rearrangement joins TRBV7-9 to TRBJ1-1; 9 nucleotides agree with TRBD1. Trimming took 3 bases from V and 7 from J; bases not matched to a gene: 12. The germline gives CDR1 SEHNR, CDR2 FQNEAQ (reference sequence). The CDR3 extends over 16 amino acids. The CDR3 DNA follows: TGTGCCAGCAGCTTTCCGGCTCTGACAGGGGGTGATGAAGCTTTCTTT. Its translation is CASSFPALTGGDEAFF.

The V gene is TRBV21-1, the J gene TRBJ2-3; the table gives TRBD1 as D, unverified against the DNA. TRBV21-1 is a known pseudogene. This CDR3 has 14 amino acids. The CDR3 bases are TGTGCCACCAGGACAGGGGGCGCTAATCGAAAGCAGTATTTT. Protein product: CATRTGGANRKQYF.